Following are 10 T cell receptor beta chains from one sample sequenced in a study of cytomegalovirus exposure and HLA in healthy donors. PCR employed 60 Vbeta and 13 Jbeta primers. Sequenced by immunoSEQ multiplex PCR; TCRdb stores in-frame clones only, minus some. The table records about 160,000 clones, roughly 82% of them present only once. The specimen was PBMCs. The receptors here all came from a man aged 45-65 years in good health and CMV-seropositive.

The chain uses TRBV10-1 and TRBJ2-2; TRBD1 is a possible D gene (5 bases). The CDR3 consists of 14 residues. V lost 6 bases to trimming and J lost 6 bases, with 14 bases between them. The germline CDR1 and CDR2 sequences are WNHNN and SYGVQD (reference sequence). The CDR3: CASSADNWAGELFF. CDR3 DNA sequence: TGCGCCAGCAGCGCGGACAATTGGGCCGGGGAGCTGTTTTTT.

This chain connects TRBV19 to TRBJ2-6; D remains ambiguous. This CDR3 is built from 15 residues. Per germline, CDR1 LNHDA and CDR2 SQIVND (reference sequence). With 3 bases removed from V and 0 bases from J, the gap between germline ends came to 6 bases. CDR3 residues: CASSMGSSGANVLTF. The CDR3 DNA sequence: TGTGCCAGTAGTATGGGCAGCTCTGGGGCCAACGTCCTGACTTTC. The whole variable domain, filled in from reference TRBV19 and TRBJ2-6, reads DGGITQSPKYLFRKEGQNVTLSCEQNLNHDAMYWYRQDPGQGLRLIYYSQIVNDFQKGDIAEGYSVSREKKESFPLTVTSAQKNPTAFYLCASSMGSSGANVLTFGAGSRLTVL.

This chain links TRBV15 with TRBJ2-2, with 10 bases that match TRBD1. This CDR3 is built from 18 residues. Germline CDR1 LNHNV, CDR2 YYDKDF (reference sequence). The V and J ends lost 0 bases and 5 bases, in that order; junction bases with no gene match: 9. The CDR3 DNA follows: TGTGCCACCAGCAGAGATTACGAGACAGGGGGCCGGACCGGGGAGCTGTTTTTT. This gives the protein CATSRDYETGGRTGELFF.

In nucleotides, the CDR3 is TGTGCCAGAAGCTTGGTACCAGGGCCACCTAACTATGGCTACACCTTC. It translates to CARSLVPGPPNYGYTF. The genes are TRBV5-3 and TRBJ1-2; tentatively, D is TRBD1 (5 bases). TRBV5-3 is an ORF, and what it does is uncertain. The CDR3 sequence is 16 residues long. V shed 0 bases and J shed 0 bases, with 12 bases lying between them.

The chain recombines TRBV19 with TRBJ2-2; D is ambiguous. V lost 5 bases and J 6 bases, leaving 13 bases between the germline ends. There are 14 residues in the CDR3. The V gene's germline CDR1 is LNHDA and CDR2 SQIVND (reference sequence). CDR3 protein: CASSPQELSGELFF. The CDR3 coding sequence is TGTGCCAGTAGTCCTCAAGAGCTTTCCGGGGAGCTGTTTTTT.

V is TRBV27 and J is TRBJ2-3, with TRBD2 matching 13 bases. The V gene end was trimmed by 6 bases and the J gene end by 6 bases; junction bases not matched to a gene: 6. Germline V gene sequence: CDR1 MNHEY, CDR2 SMNVEV (reference sequence). CDR3 length: 15 amino acids. The CDR3 is CASRARTSGSDTQYF. The CDR3 DNA follows: TGTGCCAGCAGAGCTCGGACTAGCGGGAGCGATACGCAGTATTTT.

The V gene is TRBV9, the J gene TRBJ2-5; a possible D gene is TRBD2 (6 bases). The ends were cut back, 3 bases at V and 7 bases at J, with 22 bases in the middle. This CDR3 has 16 residues. The germline V gene has CDR1 SGDLS and CDR2 YYNGEE. CDR3 loop: CASSEGLAGPPGTQYF. In DNA form, the CDR3 reads TGTGCCAGCAGCGAGGGACTCGCGGGCCCCCCGGGGACCCAGTACTTC.

The J gene is TRBJ1-1, the V gene TRBV10-3; 8 bases fit TRBD1. The junction had 10 bases not matched to a gene; V was cut back by 2 bases and J by 5 bases. Germline values: CDR1 ENHRY, CDR2 SYGVKD. This CDR3 contains 16 residues. This CDR3 reads CAISELDRAGGTEAFF. In DNA form, the CDR3 reads TGTGCCATCAGTGAGCTGGACAGGGCCGGGGGGACTGAAGCTTTCTTT.

The chain carries TRBV9 and TRBJ2-2; TRBD1 matches 7 bases. Germline trimming cut 0 bases from V and 0 bases from J; bases unmatched to any gene: 8. CDR3 size: 18 residues. Germline values: CDR1 SGDLS, CDR2 YYNGEE. The CDR3 DNA reads TGTGCCAGCAGCGTAGTCGGTAGGCAGGGGGCGAACACCGGGGAGCTGTTTTTT. The encoded protein is CASSVVGRQGANTGELFF.

The table lists this clone with a few counts. This rearrangement joins TRBV13 to TRBJ2-7; perhaps TRBD2 as D (5 bases). Trimming shortened V by 5 bases and J by 4 bases, and 18 bases separated the two germline ends. The germline CDR1 and CDR2 sequences are PRHDT and FYEKMQ (reference sequence). The CDR3 sequence is 15 residues long. CDR3 DNA: TGTGCCAGCAGCCACCCCCAAGAGGGAATTTACGAGCAGTACTTC. This sequence encodes CASSHPQEGIYEQYF.